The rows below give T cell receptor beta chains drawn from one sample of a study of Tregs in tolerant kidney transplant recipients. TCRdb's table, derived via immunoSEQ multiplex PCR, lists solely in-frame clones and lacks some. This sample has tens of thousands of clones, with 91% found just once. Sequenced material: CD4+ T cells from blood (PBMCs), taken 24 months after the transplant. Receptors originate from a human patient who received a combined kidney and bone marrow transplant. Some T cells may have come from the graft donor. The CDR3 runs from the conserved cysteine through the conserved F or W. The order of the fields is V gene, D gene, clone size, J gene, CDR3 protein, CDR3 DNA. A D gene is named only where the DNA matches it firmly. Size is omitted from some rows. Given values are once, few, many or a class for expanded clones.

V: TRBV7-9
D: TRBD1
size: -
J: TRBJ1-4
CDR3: CASSYRGTANEKLFF
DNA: TGTGCCAGCAGCTATCGCGGGACAGCTAATGAAAAACTGTTTTTT

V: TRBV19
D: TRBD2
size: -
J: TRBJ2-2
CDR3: CASSTRTSAGELFF
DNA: TGTGCCAGTAGTACCCGGACTAGCGCCGGGGAGCTGTTTTTT

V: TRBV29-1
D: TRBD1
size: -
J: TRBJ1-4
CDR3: CSVSQGANNEKLFF
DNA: TGCAGCGTTTCACAGGGGGCGAATAATGAAAAACTGTTTTTT

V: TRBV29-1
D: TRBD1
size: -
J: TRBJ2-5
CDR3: CSASQGAWETQYF
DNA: TGCAGCGCATCACAGGGGGCGTGGGAGACCCAGTACTTC

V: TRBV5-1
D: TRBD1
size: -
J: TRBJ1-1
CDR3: CASSLAWNTGAGTEAFF
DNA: TGCGCCAGCAGCTTGGCCTGGAATACAGGGGCGGGCACTGAAGCTTTCTTT

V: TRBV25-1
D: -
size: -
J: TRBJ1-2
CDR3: CASPPDRRRLYGYTF
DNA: TGTGCCAGCCCCCCCGACAGGAGAAGACTGTATGGCTACACCTTC

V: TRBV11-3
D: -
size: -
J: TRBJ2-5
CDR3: CASSRQSGETQYF
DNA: TGTGCCAGCAGCCGACAGTCTGGCGAGACCCAGTACTTC

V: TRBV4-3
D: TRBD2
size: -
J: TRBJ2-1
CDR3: CASSRSGGRAWDEQFF
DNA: TGCGCCAGCAGCAGGAGCGGGGGACGGGCCTGGGATGAGCAGTTCTTC

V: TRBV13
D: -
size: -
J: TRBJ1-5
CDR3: CASSRGGMGNYQPQHF
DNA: TGTGCCAGCAGCCGAGGGGGAATGGGGAACTATCAGCCCCAGCATTTT

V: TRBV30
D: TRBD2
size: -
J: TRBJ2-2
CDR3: CAWTNGRANTGELFF
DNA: TGTGCCTGGACAAACGGGAGGGCGAACACCGGGGAGCTGTTTTTT

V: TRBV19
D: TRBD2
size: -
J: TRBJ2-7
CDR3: CASSITGGRLSYEQYF
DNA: TGTGCCAGTAGTATTACGGGGGGACGTCTCTCCTACGAGCAGTACTTC

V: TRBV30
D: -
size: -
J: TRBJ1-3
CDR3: CAWSPSGSSGNTIYF
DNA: TGTGCCTGGAGTCCGTCGGGTAGCTCTGGAAACACCATATATTTT

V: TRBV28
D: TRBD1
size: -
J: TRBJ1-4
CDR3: CASSQGGTTNEKLFF
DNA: TGTGCCAGCAGCCAGGGGGGAACAACTAATGAAAAACTGTTTTTT

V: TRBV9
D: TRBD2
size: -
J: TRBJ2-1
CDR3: CASSVVLAGNEQFF
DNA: TGTGCCAGCAGCGTAGTGCTAGCGGGCAATGAGCAGTTCTTC

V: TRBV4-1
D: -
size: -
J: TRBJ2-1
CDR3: CASSRAWKLVGEQFF
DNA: TGCGCCAGCAGCCGCGCCTGGAAACTAGTTGGTGAGCAGTTCTTC

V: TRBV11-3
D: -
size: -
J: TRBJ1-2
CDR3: CASSSYKEPYGYTF
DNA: TGTGCCAGCAGCTCCTATAAAGAGCCTTATGGCTACACCTTC

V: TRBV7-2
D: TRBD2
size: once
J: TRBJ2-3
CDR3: CASSKRGGTDTQYF
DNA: TGTGCCAGCAGCAAGCGGGGTGGAACAGATACGCAGTATTTT

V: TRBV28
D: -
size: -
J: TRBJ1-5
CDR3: CASSYRTPVWHQPQHF
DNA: TGTGCCAGCAGCTACAGGACACCGGTATGGCATCAGCCCCAGCATTTT

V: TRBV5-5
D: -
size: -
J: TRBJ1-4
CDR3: CASSFGYGGNNEKLFF
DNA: TGTGCCAGCAGCTTTGGCTATGGGGGGAATAATGAAAAACTGTTTTTT

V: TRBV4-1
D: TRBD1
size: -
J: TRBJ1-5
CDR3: CASSQDPRTGTRSQPQHF
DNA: TGCGCCAGCAGCCAAGATCCTCGGACAGGGACAAGAAGTCAGCCCCAGCATTTT

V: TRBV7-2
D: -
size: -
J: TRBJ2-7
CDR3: CASSRGPGHDSYEQYF
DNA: TGTGCCAGCAGCCGTGGACCGGGACACGACTCCTACGAGCAGTACTTC

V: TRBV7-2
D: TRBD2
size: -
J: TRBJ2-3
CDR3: CASSLGSGGLRVTQYF
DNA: TGTGCCAGCAGCTTAGGTAGCGGGGGTCTGCGTGTGACGCAGTATTTT

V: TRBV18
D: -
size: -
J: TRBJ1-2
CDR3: CASSPQGAGDYGYTF
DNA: TGTGCCAGCTCACCACAGGGAGCGGGGGACTATGGCTACACCTTC

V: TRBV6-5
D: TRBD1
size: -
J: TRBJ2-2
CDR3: CASSYEGGWDTGELFF
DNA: TGTGCCAGCAGTTACGAAGGGGGCTGGGACACCGGGGAGCTGTTTTTT

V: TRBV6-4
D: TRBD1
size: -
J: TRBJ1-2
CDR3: CASSDKGTGGNYGYTF
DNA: TGTGCCAGCAGTGACAAGGGGACAGGGGGCAACTATGGCTACACCTTC

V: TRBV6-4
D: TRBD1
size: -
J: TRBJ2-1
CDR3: CASSGTGQIFTPEQFF
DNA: TGTGCCAGCAGCGGAACGGGACAGATTTTCACGCCCGAGCAGTTCTTC

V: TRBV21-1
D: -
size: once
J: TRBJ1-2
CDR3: CATSKTEYGYTF
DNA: TGTGCCACCAGCAAGACAGAATATGGCTACACCTTC

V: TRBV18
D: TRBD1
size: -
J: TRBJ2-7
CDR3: CASSPQGASEQYF
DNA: TGTGCCAGCTCACCACAGGGGGCCAGCGAGCAGTACTTC

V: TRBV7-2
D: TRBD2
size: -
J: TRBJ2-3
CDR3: CASSLGGLAGGVADTQYF
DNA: TGTGCCAGCAGCTTAGGGGGACTAGCGGGAGGGGTGGCAGATACGCAGTATTTT

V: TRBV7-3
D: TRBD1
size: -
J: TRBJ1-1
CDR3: CASSSARDRGKRNTEAFF
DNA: TGTGCCAGCAGCTCCGCCCGGGACAGGGGTAAAAGAAACACTGAAGCTTTCTTT

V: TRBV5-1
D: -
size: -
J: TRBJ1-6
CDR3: CASSYAEGVWSPLHF
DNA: TGCGCCAGCAGCTACGCCGAGGGGGTATGGTCACCCCTCCACTTT

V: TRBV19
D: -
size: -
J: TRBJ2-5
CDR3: CASSRVEGTQYF
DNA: TGTGCCAGTAGTCGGGTCGAGGGGACCCAGTACTTC

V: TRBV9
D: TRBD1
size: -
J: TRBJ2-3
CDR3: CASSAYRGATDTQYF
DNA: TGTGCCAGCAGCGCCTACAGGGGTGCCACAGATACGCAGTATTTT

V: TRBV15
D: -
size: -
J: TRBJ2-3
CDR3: CATSREQGGTDTQYF
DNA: TGTGCCACCAGCAGAGAACAGGGGGGGACAGATACGCAGTATTTT

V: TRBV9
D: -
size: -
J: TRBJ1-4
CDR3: CASSNGQFEKLFF
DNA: TGTGCCAGCAGCAACGGACAGTTCGAAAAACTGTTTTTT

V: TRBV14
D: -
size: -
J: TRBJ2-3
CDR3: CASSQGLYTGTSQDLTQYF
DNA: TGTGCCAGCAGCCAAGGACTGTATACCGGGACATCCCAAGACCTTACGCAGTATTTT

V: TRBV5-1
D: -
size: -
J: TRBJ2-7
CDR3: CASSLDGDYEQYF
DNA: TGCGCCAGCAGCTTGGACGGAGACTACGAGCAGTACTTC

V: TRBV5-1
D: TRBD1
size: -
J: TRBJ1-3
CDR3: CASRTGNGNTIYF
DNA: TGCGCCAGCAGGACAGGGAATGGAAACACCATATATTTT

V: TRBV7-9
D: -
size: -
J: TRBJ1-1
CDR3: CASRGATEAFF
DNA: TGTGCCAGCAGGGGGGCCACTGAAGCTTTCTTT